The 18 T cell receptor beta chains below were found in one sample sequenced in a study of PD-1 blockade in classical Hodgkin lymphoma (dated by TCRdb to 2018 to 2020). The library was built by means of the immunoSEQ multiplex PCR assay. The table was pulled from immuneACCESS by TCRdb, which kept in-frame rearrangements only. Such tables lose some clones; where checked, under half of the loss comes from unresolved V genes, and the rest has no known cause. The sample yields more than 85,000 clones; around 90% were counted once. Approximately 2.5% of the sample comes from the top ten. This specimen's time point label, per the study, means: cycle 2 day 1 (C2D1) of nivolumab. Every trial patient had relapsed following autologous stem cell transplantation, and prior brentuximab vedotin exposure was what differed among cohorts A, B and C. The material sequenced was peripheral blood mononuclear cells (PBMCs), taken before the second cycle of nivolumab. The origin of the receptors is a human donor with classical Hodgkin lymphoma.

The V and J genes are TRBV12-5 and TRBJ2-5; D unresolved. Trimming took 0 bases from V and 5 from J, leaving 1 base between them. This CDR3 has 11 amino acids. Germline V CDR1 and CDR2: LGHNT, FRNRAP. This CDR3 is CASGLVETQYF. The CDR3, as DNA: TGTGCTAGTGGTTTGGTGGAGACCCAGTACTTC.

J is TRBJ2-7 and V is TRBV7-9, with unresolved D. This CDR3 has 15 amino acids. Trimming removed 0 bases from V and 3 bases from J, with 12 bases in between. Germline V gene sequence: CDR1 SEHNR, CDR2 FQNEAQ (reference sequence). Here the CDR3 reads CASSLALSRDYEQYF. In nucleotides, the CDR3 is TGTGCCAGCAGCTTAGCGCTTAGTAGGGACTACGAGCAGTACTTC.

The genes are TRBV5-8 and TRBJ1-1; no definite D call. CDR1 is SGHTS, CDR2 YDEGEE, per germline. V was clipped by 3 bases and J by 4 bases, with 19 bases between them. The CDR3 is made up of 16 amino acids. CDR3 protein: CASSSGVLSRSTEAFF. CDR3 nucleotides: TGTGCCAGCAGCTCCGGGGTCCTCAGCAGGAGCACTGAAGCTTTCTTT. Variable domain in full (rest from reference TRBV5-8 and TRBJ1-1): EAGVTQSPTHLIKTRGQQATLRCSPISGHTSVYWYQQALGLGLQFLLWYDEGEERNRGNFPPRFSGRQFPNYSSELNVNALELEDSALYLCASSSGVLSRSTEAFFGQGTRLTVV.

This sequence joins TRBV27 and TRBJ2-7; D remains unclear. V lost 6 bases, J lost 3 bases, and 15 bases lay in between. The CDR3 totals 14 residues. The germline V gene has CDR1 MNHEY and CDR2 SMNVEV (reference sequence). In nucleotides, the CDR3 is TGTGCCAGCAGCCATACCGAGGACGGCTACGAGCAGTACTTC. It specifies CASSHTEDGYEQYF.

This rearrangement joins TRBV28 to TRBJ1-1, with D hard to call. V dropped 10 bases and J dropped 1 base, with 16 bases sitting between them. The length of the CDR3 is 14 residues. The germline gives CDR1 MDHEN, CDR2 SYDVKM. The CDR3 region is CATLERIRNTEAFF. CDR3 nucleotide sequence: TGTGCCACCCTGGAAAGGATTAGGAACACTGAAGCTTTCTTT. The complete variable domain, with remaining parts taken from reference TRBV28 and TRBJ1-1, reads DVKVTQSSRYLVKRTGEKVFLECVQDMDHENMFWYRQDPGLGLRLIYFSYDVKMKEKGDIPEGYSVSREKKERFSLILESASTNQTSMYLCATLERIRNTEAFFGQGTRLTVV.

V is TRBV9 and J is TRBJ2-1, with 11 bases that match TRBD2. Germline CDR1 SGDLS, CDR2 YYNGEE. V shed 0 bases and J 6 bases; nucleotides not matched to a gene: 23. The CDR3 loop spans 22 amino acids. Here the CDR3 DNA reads TGTGCCAGCAGCGTAGACACCCCCGGGACAGGGTTAGCGGGAGGGTTTGGCAATGAGCAGTTCTTC. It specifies CASSVDTPGTGLAGGFGNEQFF.

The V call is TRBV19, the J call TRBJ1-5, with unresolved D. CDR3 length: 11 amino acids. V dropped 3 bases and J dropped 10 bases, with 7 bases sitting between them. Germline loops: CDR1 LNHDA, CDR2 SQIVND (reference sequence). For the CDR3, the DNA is TGTGCCAGTAGTATCCCAGGCCCCCAGCATTTT. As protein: CASSIPGPQHF.

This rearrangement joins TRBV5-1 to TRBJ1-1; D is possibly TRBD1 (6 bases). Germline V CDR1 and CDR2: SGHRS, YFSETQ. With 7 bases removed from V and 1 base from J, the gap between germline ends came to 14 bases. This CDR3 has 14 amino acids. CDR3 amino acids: CASGGGPGNTEAFF. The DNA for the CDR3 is TGCGCCAGCGGGGGGGGCCCAGGGAACACTGAAGCTTTCTTT.

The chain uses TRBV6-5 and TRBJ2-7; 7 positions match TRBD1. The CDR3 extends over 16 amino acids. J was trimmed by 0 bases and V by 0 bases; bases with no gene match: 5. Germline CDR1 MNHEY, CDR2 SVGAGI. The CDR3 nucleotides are TGTGCCAGCAGTTACTCGGACGGGGACAGCTCCTACGAGCAGTACTTC. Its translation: CASSYSDGDSSYEQYF.

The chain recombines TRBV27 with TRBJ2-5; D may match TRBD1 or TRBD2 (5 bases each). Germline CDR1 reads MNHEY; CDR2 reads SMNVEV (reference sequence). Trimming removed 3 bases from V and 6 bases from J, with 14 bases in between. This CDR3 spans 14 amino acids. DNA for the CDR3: TGTGCCAGCAGTTTTATGGGGGAGAGAAAGACCCAGTACTTC. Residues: CASSFMGERKTQYF.

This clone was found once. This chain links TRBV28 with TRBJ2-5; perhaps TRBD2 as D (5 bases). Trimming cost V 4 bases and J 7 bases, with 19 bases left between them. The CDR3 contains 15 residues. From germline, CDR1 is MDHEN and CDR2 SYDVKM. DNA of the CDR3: TGTGCCAGCAGTTCCTCCGGGGTAAACCGAGTGACCCAGTACTTC. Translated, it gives CASSSSGVNRVTQYF.

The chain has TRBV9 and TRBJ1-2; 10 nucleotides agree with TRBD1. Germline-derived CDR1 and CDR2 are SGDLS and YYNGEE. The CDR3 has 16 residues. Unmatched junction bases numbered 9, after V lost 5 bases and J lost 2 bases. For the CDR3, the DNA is TGTGCCAGCAGGGGGACAGGGGCGGGAGAGAACTATGGCTACACCTTC. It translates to CASRGTGAGENYGYTF.

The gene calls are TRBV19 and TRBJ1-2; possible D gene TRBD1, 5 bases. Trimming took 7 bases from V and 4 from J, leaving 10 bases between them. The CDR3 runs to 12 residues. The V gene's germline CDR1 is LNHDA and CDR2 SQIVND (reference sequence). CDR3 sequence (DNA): TGTGCCAGTAAAGACAGACTCTATGGCTACACCTTC. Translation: CASKDRLYGYTF.

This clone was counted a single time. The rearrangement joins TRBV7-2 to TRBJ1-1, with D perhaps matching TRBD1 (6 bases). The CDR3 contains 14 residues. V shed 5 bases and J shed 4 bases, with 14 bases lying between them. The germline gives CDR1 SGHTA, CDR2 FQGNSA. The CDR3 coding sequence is TGTGCCAGCAGCCCCGATGGGGGGGCCACTGAAGCTTTCTTT. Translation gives CASSPDGGATEAFF. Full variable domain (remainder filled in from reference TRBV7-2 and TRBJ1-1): GAGVSQSPSNKVTEKGKDVELRCDPISGHTALYWYRQSLGQGLEFLIYFQGNSAPDKSGLPSDRFSAERTGGSVSTLTIQRTQQEDSAVYLCASSPDGGATEAFFGQGTRLTVV.

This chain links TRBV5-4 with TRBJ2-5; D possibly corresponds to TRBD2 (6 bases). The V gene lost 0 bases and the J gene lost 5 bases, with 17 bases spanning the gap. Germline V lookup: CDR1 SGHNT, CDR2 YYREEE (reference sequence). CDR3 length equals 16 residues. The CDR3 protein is CASSLGEASTGETQYF. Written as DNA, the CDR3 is TGTGCCAGCAGCTTGGGGGAGGCTTCCACGGGGGAGACCCAGTACTTC.

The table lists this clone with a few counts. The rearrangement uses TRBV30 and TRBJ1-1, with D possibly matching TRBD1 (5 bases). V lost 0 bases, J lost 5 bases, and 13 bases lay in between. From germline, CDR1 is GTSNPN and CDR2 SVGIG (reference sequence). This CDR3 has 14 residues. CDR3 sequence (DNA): TGTGCCTGGAGTGTAACACAGGTTGAAACTGAAGCTTTCTTT. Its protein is CAWSVTQVETEAFF.

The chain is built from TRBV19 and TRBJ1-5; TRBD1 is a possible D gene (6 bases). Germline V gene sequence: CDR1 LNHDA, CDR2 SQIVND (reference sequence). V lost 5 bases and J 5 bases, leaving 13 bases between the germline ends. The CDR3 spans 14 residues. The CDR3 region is CASSPGYRDQPQHF. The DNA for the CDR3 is TGTGCCAGTAGTCCCGGATACAGGGATCAGCCCCAGCATTTT.

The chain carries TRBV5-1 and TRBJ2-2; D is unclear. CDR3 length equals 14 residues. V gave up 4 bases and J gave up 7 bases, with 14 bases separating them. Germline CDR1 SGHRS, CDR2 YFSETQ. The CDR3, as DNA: TGCGCCAGCAGCAAAGCCCTACCCAGCGGGGAGCTGTTTTTT. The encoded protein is CASSKALPSGELFF. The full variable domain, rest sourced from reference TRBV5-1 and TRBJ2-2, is KAGVTQTPRYLIKTRGQQVTLSCSPISGHRSVSWYQQTPGQGLQFLFEYFSETQRNKGNFPGRFSGRQFSNSRSEMNVSTLELGDSALYLCASSKALPSGELFFGEGSRLTVL.